This T cell receptor beta chain was found in a study of T cells in Graves' hyperthyroidism and ophthalmopathy. In its sample, this clonotype was seen many times. Researchers amplified the TCR beta CDR3 regions from RNA transcripts. HTBI primers were the set used in a first-round RT-PCR of the TCR CDR3. In TCRdb, the multiplex PCR reads were re-called with MiXCR into one record per CDR3 protein. This sample has 310,000 or so distinct CDR3 sequences, with over 15% found just once. The CDR3 sequence is 15 residues long. V lost 5 bases to trimming and J lost 0 bases, with 13 bases between them. Germline V gene data show CDR1 as MDHEN and CDR2 as SYDVKM.

The chain recombines TRBV28 with TRBJ1-2; a possible D gene is TRBD1 (6 bases). The sample consisted of blood. The sequence was obtained from an older woman with Graves' ophthalmopathy. In DNA form, the CDR3 reads TGTGCCAGCAGTGCCACCGGACAGCCTAACTATGGCTACACCTTC. Protein sequence: CASSATGQPNYGYTF.